This is a list of T cell receptor beta chains from one sample in a study of CD8 T cells in ankylosing spondylitis. TCRdb redid the calling of the 5' RACE reads with MiXCR, one entry per CDR3 protein. In the table there are around 890,000 distinct CDR3 sequences, roughly 12% of which are singletons. The sample comprised blood, either unsorted or a sorted T cell fraction (not recorded which). The origin of the receptors is a male donor with ankylosing spondylitis. CDR3s include the opening cysteine and the closing phenylalanine or tryptophan. Each record gives: J gene, V gene, D gene, clone size, CDR3 DNA, CDR3 protein. The D gene is left open where the match is weak. Expanded clones get a size class; other rows say once, few or many, or leave the size out.

j_call: TRBJ2-1
v_call: TRBV6-2/TRBV6-3
d_call: NA
clone_size: few
cdr3_nt: TGTGCCAGCAGTTACTCCTATCGGCGGGGCAACTACAATGAGCAGTTCTTC
cdr3_aa: CASSYSYRRGNYNEQFF

j_call: TRBJ2-1
v_call: TRBV20-1
d_call: NA
clone_size: many
cdr3_nt: TGCAGTGCTAGAGATCCTCGGGCCACTACTAGAACTATCCACGGTGAGCAGTTCTTC
cdr3_aa: CSARDPRATTRTIHGEQFF

j_call: TRBJ2-1
v_call: TRBV5-1
d_call: NA
clone_size: NA
cdr3_nt: TGCGCCAGCAGCCCCTCCCTAGCGCAGATAGATGAGCAGTTCTTC
cdr3_aa: CASSPSLAQIDEQFF

j_call: TRBJ2-3
v_call: TRBV7-9
d_call: NA
clone_size: few
cdr3_nt: TGTGCCAGCAGCGTTTGGGGGGCCGGACTCACAGATACGCAGTATTTT
cdr3_aa: CASSVWGAGLTDTQYF

j_call: TRBJ2-3
v_call: TRBV20-1
d_call: NA
clone_size: NA
cdr3_nt: TGCAGTGCTAGCTTTCGAAAGACAGATACGCAGTATTTT
cdr3_aa: CSASFRKTDTQYF

j_call: TRBJ2-1
v_call: TRBV20-1
d_call: NA
clone_size: NA
cdr3_nt: TGCAGTGCCCAATTAACTAGCCTAGGGTTCGATGAGCAGTTCTTC
cdr3_aa: CSAQLTSLGFDEQFF

j_call: TRBJ2-1
v_call: TRBV24-1
d_call: TRBD1
clone_size: few
cdr3_nt: TGTGCCACCAGTGACTCGGACAGGGGGTACAATGAGCAGTTCTTC
cdr3_aa: CATSDSDRGYNEQFF

j_call: TRBJ2-1
v_call: TRBV9
d_call: NA
clone_size: NA
cdr3_nt: TGTGCCAGCAGCGCCCGATCCCCCTTCGTTAATGAGCAGTTCTTC
cdr3_aa: CASSARSPFVNEQFF

j_call: TRBJ2-4
v_call: TRBV20-1
d_call: NA
clone_size: NA
cdr3_nt: TGCAGTGTCGGGGAAATAGCCAAAAACATTCAGTACTTC
cdr3_aa: CSVGEIAKNIQYF

j_call: TRBJ1-1
v_call: TRBV4-2
d_call: NA
clone_size: many
cdr3_nt: TGTGCCAGCAGCCCCCTAATCCGACTCAGTCACCCTCGGACTGAAGCTTTCTTT
cdr3_aa: CASSPLIRLSHPRTEAFF

j_call: TRBJ1-4
v_call: TRBV20-1
d_call: NA
clone_size: few
cdr3_nt: TGCAGTGCTAGAGGGGACCTGGGGGATGAAAAACTGTTTTTT
cdr3_aa: CSARGDLGDEKLFF

j_call: TRBJ2-3
v_call: TRBV5-1
d_call: NA
clone_size: many
cdr3_nt: TGCGCCAGCAGCTTGTGGGCAGGGGTGACAGATACGCAGTATTTT
cdr3_aa: CASSLWAGVTDTQYF

j_call: TRBJ2-6
v_call: TRBV7-9
d_call: NA
clone_size: NA
cdr3_nt: TGTGCCAGCAGCTTACCGGGGTCCCCCTCTGGGGCCAACGTCCTGACTTTC
cdr3_aa: CASSLPGSPSGANVLTF

j_call: TRBJ2-3
v_call: TRBV20-1
d_call: TRBD2
clone_size: many
cdr3_nt: TGCAGTGCTCACAAGGCTAGCGGGCAAAGCACAGATACGCAGTATTTT
cdr3_aa: CSAHKASGQSTDTQYF

j_call: TRBJ2-1
v_call: TRBV7-8
d_call: TRBD2
clone_size: NA
cdr3_nt: TGTGCCAGCAGACCCAGTCTAGCGGGGGGATACAATGAGCAGTTCTTC
cdr3_aa: CASRPSLAGGYNEQFF

j_call: TRBJ2-5
v_call: TRBV20-1
d_call: NA
clone_size: few
cdr3_nt: TGCAGTGCAGTAGCGGCGAACCAAGAGACCCAGTACTTC
cdr3_aa: CSAVAANQETQYF

j_call: TRBJ2-3
v_call: TRBV10-3
d_call: NA
clone_size: many
cdr3_nt: TGTGCCATCAGGTTCGCTTCGGGGAGCACAGATACGCAGTATTTT
cdr3_aa: CAIRFASGSTDTQYF

j_call: TRBJ1-2
v_call: TRBV7-8
d_call: NA
clone_size: many
cdr3_nt: TGTGCCAGCAGCTTAGCCGGAATAGGCTATGGCTACACCTTC
cdr3_aa: CASSLAGIGYGYTF

j_call: TRBJ1-6
v_call: TRBV6-2/TRBV6-3
d_call: NA
clone_size: few
cdr3_nt: TGTGCCAGCAGTTACCCGTATTCACCCCTCCACTTT
cdr3_aa: CASSYPYSPLHF

j_call: TRBJ1-1
v_call: TRBV5-1
d_call: NA
clone_size: many
cdr3_nt: TGCGCCAGCAGCTTGGAGCCGCAATACACTGAAGCTTTCTTT
cdr3_aa: CASSLEPQYTEAFF

j_call: TRBJ1-4
v_call: TRBV12-3/TRBV12-4
d_call: TRBD1
clone_size: few
cdr3_nt: TGTGCCAGCACCAGGACAGGGTTCGAAAAACTGTTTTTT
cdr3_aa: CASTRTGFEKLFF

j_call: TRBJ2-3
v_call: TRBV5-1
d_call: TRBD2
clone_size: many
cdr3_nt: TGCGCCAGCAGCTTGCCCAGCGGGAGGGCCGGAGATACGCAGTATTTT
cdr3_aa: CASSLPSGRAGDTQYF

j_call: TRBJ2-1
v_call: TRBV4-1
d_call: TRBD2
clone_size: few
cdr3_nt: TGCGCCAGCAGCCCTCACGTCAGCGGGAGGGCCCCAAATGAGCAGTTCTTC
cdr3_aa: CASSPHVSGRAPNEQFF

j_call: TRBJ2-1
v_call: TRBV28
d_call: TRBD1
clone_size: few
cdr3_nt: TGTGCCAGCAGTTTCCAGGGGACAGACTACAATGAGCAGTTCTTC
cdr3_aa: CASSFQGTDYNEQFF

j_call: TRBJ2-4
v_call: TRBV20-1
d_call: TRBD1
clone_size: once
cdr3_nt: TGCAGTTCCGTTAAGACAGGGGAAAACATTCAGTACTTC
cdr3_aa: CSSVKTGENIQYF

j_call: TRBJ2-1
v_call: TRBV4-2
d_call: NA
clone_size: few
cdr3_nt: TGTGCCAGCAGCCCTGGCAGGGGGGGTCACAATGAGCAGTTCTTC
cdr3_aa: CASSPGRGGHNEQFF

j_call: TRBJ1-5
v_call: TRBV6-1
d_call: NA
clone_size: NA
cdr3_nt: TGTGCCAGCAGCGAGAGATTTATCCTCAATCAGCCCCAGCATTTT
cdr3_aa: CASSERFILNQPQHF

j_call: TRBJ1-1
v_call: TRBV12-3/TRBV12-4
d_call: NA
clone_size: many
cdr3_nt: TGTGCCAGCAGTTTATTAAGGGATGGGGTTGGAGCTTTCTTT
cdr3_aa: CASSLLRDGVGAFF

j_call: TRBJ2-1
v_call: TRBV27
d_call: NA
clone_size: NA
cdr3_nt: TGTGCCAGCAGCCGGGGGCCTGCGGGAAGTTCGGGGCAGTTCTTC
cdr3_aa: CASSRGPAGSSGQFF

j_call: TRBJ2-1
v_call: TRBV30
d_call: TRBD2
clone_size: NA
cdr3_nt: TGTGCCTGCCCACTAGCGGGAGGATACAATGAGCAGTTCTTC
cdr3_aa: CACPLAGGYNEQFF

j_call: TRBJ1-3
v_call: TRBV15
d_call: NA
clone_size: NA
cdr3_nt: TGTGCCACCAGCGAGAGACGGCAGTCTGGAAACACCATATATTTT
cdr3_aa: CATSERRQSGNTIYF

j_call: TRBJ2-2
v_call: TRBV11-3
d_call: NA
clone_size: few
cdr3_nt: TGTGCCACCTTCGTGGCGGGGGCTAACACCGGGGAGCTGTTTTTT
cdr3_aa: CATFVAGANTGELFF

j_call: TRBJ2-2
v_call: TRBV24-1
d_call: NA
clone_size: NA
cdr3_nt: TGTGCCACCAGTGACCCTGGACGGTCGAACACCGGGGAGCTGTTTTTT
cdr3_aa: CATSDPGRSNTGELFF

j_call: TRBJ2-1
v_call: TRBV11-2
d_call: TRBD1
clone_size: NA
cdr3_nt: TGTGCCAGCAGCTCGACAGGGGAATACAATGAGCAGTTCTTC
cdr3_aa: CASSSTGEYNEQFF

j_call: TRBJ2-2
v_call: TRBV7-9
d_call: NA
clone_size: few
cdr3_nt: TGTGCCAGCAGCTTCCCGGCCCACACCGGGGAGCTGTTTTTT
cdr3_aa: CASSFPAHTGELFF

j_call: TRBJ2-3
v_call: TRBV5-1
d_call: NA
clone_size: NA
cdr3_nt: TGCGCCAGCAGCTTCCCCCCAGATACGCAGTATTTT
cdr3_aa: CASSFPPDTQYF

j_call: TRBJ1-4
v_call: TRBV15
d_call: NA
clone_size: many
cdr3_nt: TGTGCCACCAGCCCTTACGCCTTATTGAGCGAAAAACTGTTTTTT
cdr3_aa: CATSPYALLSEKLFF

j_call: TRBJ2-1
v_call: TRBV4-3
d_call: NA
clone_size: NA
cdr3_nt: TGCGCCAGCAGCCAAGATTGGATAGGTTACAATGAGCAGTTCTTC
cdr3_aa: CASSQDWIGYNEQFF

j_call: TRBJ1-2
v_call: TRBV3-1
d_call: TRBD1
clone_size: many
cdr3_nt: TGTGCCAGCAGCCAAGCCGCAGGGGGCAACTATGGCTACACCTTC
cdr3_aa: CASSQAAGGNYGYTF

j_call: TRBJ1-5
v_call: TRBV7-2
d_call: TRBD1
clone_size: NA
cdr3_nt: TGTGCCAGCAGCCCGGGACAGGGGGATCATAGCAATCAGCCCCAGCATTTT
cdr3_aa: CASSPGQGDHSNQPQHF

j_call: TRBJ2-2
v_call: TRBV7-3
d_call: TRBD2
clone_size: NA
cdr3_nt: TGTGCCAGCAGAAAACGGGGGGGAACCGGGGAGCTGTTTTTT
cdr3_aa: CASRKRGGTGELFF

j_call: TRBJ2-2
v_call: TRBV7-7
d_call: NA
clone_size: few
cdr3_nt: TGTGCTAGCAGCTTAACGGGGATCGGGGAGCTGTTTTTT
cdr3_aa: CASSLTGIGELFF

j_call: TRBJ1-5
v_call: TRBV6-2/TRBV6-3
d_call: NA
clone_size: many
cdr3_nt: TGTGCCAGCAGTTTGTGGAGCAATCAGCCCCAGCATTTT
cdr3_aa: CASSLWSNQPQHF

j_call: TRBJ2-2
v_call: TRBV15
d_call: NA
clone_size: NA
cdr3_nt: TGTGCCACCAGCAGAGACCACCGAAGGGGCGGGGAGCTGTTTTTT
cdr3_aa: CATSRDHRRGGELFF

j_call: TRBJ2-5
v_call: TRBV6-1
d_call: TRBD1
clone_size: many
cdr3_nt: TGTGCCAGCAGCCCCGTTGGGACAGGAGGAGAGACCCAGTACTTC
cdr3_aa: CASSPVGTGGETQYF

j_call: TRBJ1-3
v_call: TRBV5-1
d_call: TRBD1
clone_size: few
cdr3_nt: TGCGCCAGCAGCTTGTCCGGGACAGGGTCTGGAAACACCATATATTTT
cdr3_aa: CASSLSGTGSGNTIYF

j_call: TRBJ2-3
v_call: TRBV9
d_call: NA
clone_size: NA
cdr3_nt: TGTGCCAGCAGCGGAGGACCCACAGATACGCAGTATTTT
cdr3_aa: CASSGGPTDTQYF

j_call: TRBJ2-5
v_call: TRBV2
d_call: TRBD2
clone_size: few
cdr3_nt: TGTGCCAGCAGCCATTGGACTAGCTGGGAGACCCAGTACTTC
cdr3_aa: CASSHWTSWETQYF

j_call: TRBJ1-1
v_call: TRBV10-3
d_call: TRBD1
clone_size: many
cdr3_nt: TGTGCCATCAGAACAGGGGAAGGGACTGAAGCTTTCTTT
cdr3_aa: CAIRTGEGTEAFF

j_call: TRBJ2-5
v_call: TRBV20-1
d_call: NA
clone_size: NA
cdr3_nt: TGCAGTGCTACCTCTATGGACTCGCAAGAGACCCAGTACTTC
cdr3_aa: CSATSMDSQETQYF

j_call: TRBJ1-5
v_call: TRBV6-1
d_call: NA
clone_size: NA
cdr3_nt: TGTGCCAGCAGTGAAAATACCATTTATAGCAATCAGCCCCAGCATTTT
cdr3_aa: CASSENTIYSNQPQHF

j_call: TRBJ1-2
v_call: TRBV28
d_call: NA
clone_size: NA
cdr3_nt: TGTGCCAGCACTCCCGATCCCGACTATGGCTACACCTTC
cdr3_aa: CASTPDPDYGYTF